This T cell receptor (beta chain) was retrieved from a study of blood T cells in healthy people across ages. Sample-barcoded 5' priming and a J-beta primer mix drove a second PCR of roughly 6 to 12 cycles. One entry per CDR3 protein, called by TCRdb with MiXCR from the 5' RACE reads. This sample carries 540,000 or so distinct CDR3 sequences, around 50% of them seen once, and the ten largest clones take around 23%. The CDR3 has 14 residues. Germline CDR1 reads SGHTA; CDR2 reads FQGNSA. The source of this sequence is an older man in good health. Sequences were obtained from blood. The rearrangement uses TRBV7-2 and TRBJ2-7; 7 bases are a match to TRBD1. The J call may be in error: the DNA end matches TRBJ2-5 better. CDR3 coding DNA: TGTGCCAGTGTCAACAGGGGCTCGTGGGAGACCCAGTACTTC. Residues: CASVNRGSWETQYF.